This entry describes one T cell receptor beta chain. The ends were cut back, 6 bases at V and 6 bases at J, with 11 bases in the middle. The V gene's germline CDR1 is SQVTM and CDR2 ANQGSEA. The CDR3 totals 12 residues. The sample comes from a study of blood T cell repertoires in COVID-19. Only in-frame clones appear in the TCRdb table, and some are missing; sequencing was by immunoSEQ multiplex PCR. This table has 120,000 or so clones, about 86% appearing once. The specimen sequenced was peripheral blood. The receptor was isolated from a woman in her forties or fifties with acute or convalescent COVID-19. The genes are TRBV29-1 and TRBJ2-2, with D perhaps matching TRBD2 (5 bases). The CDR3 spells CSVRGYAGELFF. In DNA, the CDR3 is TGCAGCGTCCGGGGATATGCCGGGGAGCTGTTTTTT.